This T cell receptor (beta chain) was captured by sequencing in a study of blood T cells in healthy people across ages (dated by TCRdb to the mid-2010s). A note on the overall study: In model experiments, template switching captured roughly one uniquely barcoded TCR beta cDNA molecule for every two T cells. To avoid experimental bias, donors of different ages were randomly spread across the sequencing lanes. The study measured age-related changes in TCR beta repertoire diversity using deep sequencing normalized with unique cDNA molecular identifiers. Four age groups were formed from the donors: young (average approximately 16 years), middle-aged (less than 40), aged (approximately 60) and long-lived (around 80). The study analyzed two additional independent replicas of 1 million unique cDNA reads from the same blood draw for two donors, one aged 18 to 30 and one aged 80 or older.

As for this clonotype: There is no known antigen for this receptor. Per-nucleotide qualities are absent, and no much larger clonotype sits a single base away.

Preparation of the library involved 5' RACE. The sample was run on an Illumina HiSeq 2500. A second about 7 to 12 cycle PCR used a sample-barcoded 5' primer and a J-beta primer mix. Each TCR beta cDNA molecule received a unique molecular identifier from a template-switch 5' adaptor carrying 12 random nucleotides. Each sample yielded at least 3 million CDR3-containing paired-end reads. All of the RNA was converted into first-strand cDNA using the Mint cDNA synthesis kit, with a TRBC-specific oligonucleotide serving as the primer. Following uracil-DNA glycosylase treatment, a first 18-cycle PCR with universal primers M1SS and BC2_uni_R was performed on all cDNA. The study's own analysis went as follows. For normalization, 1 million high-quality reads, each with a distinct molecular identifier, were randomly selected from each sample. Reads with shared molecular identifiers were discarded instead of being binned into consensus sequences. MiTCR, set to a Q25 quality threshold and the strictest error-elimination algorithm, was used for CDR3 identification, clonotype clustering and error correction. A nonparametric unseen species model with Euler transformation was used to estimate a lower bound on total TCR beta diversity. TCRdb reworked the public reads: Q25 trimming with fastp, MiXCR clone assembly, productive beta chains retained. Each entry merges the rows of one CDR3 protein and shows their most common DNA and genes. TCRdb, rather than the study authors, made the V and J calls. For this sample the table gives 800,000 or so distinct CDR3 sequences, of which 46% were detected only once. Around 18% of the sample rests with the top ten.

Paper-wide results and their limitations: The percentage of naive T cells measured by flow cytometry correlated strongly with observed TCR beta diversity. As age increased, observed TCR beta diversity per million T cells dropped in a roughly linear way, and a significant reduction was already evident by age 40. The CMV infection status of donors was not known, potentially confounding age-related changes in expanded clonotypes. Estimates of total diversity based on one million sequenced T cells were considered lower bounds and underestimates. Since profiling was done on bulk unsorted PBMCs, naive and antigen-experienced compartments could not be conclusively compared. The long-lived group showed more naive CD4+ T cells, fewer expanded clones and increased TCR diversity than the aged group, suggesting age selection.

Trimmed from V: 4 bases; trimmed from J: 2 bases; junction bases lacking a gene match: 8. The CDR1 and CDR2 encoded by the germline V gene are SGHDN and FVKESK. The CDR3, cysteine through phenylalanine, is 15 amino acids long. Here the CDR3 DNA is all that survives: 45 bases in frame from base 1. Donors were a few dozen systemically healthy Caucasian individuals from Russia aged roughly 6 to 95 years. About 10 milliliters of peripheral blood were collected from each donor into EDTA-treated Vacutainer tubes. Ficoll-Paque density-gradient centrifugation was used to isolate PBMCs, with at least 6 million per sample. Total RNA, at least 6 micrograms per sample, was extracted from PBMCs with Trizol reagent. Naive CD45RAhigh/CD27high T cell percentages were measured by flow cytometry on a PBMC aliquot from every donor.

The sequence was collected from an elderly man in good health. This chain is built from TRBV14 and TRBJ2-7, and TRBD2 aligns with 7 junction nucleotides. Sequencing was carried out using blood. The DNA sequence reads TGTGCCAGCAGCCCCATGGGGGGGTCGACCTACGAGCAGTACTTC. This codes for CASSPMGGSTYEQYF. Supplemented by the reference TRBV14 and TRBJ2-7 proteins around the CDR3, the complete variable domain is EAGVTQFPSHSVIEKGQTVTLRCDPISGHDNLYWYRRVMGKEIKFLLHFVKESKQDESGMPNNRFLAERTGGTYSTLKVQPAELEDSGVYFCASSPMGGSTYEQYFGPGTRLTVT.